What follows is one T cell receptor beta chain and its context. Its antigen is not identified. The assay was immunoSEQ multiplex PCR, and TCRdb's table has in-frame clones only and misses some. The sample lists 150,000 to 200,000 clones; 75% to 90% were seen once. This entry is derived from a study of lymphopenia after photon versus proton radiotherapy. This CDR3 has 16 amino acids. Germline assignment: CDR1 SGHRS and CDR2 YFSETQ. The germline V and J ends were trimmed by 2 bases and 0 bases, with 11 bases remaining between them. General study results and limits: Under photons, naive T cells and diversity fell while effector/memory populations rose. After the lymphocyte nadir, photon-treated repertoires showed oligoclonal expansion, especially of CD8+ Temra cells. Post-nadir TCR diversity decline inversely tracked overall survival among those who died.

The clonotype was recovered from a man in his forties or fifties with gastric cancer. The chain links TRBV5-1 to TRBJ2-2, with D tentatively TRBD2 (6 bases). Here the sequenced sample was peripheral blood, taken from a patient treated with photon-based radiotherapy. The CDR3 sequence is CASSFQRRANTGELFF. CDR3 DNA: TGCGCCAGCAGCTTCCAGCGGAGGGCGAACACCGGGGAGCTGTTTTTT.